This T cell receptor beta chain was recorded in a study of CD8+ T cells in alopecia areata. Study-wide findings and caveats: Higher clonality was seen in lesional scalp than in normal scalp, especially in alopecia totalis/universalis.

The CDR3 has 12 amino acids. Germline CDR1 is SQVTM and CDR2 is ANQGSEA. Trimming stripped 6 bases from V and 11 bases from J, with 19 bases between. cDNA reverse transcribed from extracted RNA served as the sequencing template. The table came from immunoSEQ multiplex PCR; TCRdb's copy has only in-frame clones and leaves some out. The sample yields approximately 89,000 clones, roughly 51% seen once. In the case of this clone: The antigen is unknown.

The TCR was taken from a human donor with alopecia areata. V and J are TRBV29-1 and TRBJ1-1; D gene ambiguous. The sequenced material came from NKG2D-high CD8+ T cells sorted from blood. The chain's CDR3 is CSVSPTSGHAFF. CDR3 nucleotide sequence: TGCAGCGTGTCGCCGACGAGCGGGCATGCTTTCTTT.